These T cell receptor beta chains were read from a single sample in a study of blood T cell repertoires in COVID-19. Clones were sequenced by immunoSEQ multiplex PCR, and TCRdb holds only the in-frame ones, with some missing. The sample yields 300,000 to 350,000 clones, roughly 91% seen once. The sample taken for sequencing was PBMCs or T cells enriched from blood (not recorded which). These receptors were collected from a woman younger than 45 who had recovered from COVID-19. CDR3s include the opening cysteine and the closing phenylalanine or tryptophan. The D gene is left open where the match is weak. Clone size is not always given. Where it is, it says once, few, many or a class for expanded clones.

TRBV29-1	-	-	10	TRBJ1-1	CSVGETEAFF	TGCAGCGTTGGGGAGACTGAAGCTTTCTTT
TRBV10-3	TRBD2	-	15	TRBJ2-1	CAIGGLAASYNEQFF	TGTGCCATCGGGGGACTAGCGGCTTCCTACAATGAGCAGTTCTTC
TRBV10-3	-	-	16	TRBJ1-5	CAISESPGADAQPQHF	TGTGCCATCAGTGAGTCACCAGGGGCGGACGCTCAGCCCCAGCATTTT
TRBV3-1/TRBV3-2	-	-	16	TRBJ2-5	CASSQNLPGTQETQYF	TGTGCCAGCAGCCAGAATTTGCCCGGGACTCAAGAGACCCAGTACTTC
TRBV5-6	-	once	14	TRBJ1-5	CASSHTGSNQPQHF	TGTGCCAGCAGCCATACAGGGAGCAATCAGCCCCAGCATTTT
TRBV10-3	-	-	14	TRBJ1-2	CAISGQGGNYGYTF	TGTGCCATCAGTGGGCAGGGAGGCAACTATGGCTACACCTTC
TRBV27	TRBD2	-	18	TRBJ2-1	CASSPPHSTSGSGNEQFF	TGTGCCAGCAGCCCTCCCCACTCGACTAGCGGGAGCGGAAATGAGCAGTTCTTC
TRBV2	-	-	15	TRBJ2-3	CASSALSGSTDTQYF	TGTGCCAGCAGCGCCTTGTCGGGAAGCACAGATACGCAGTATTTT
TRBV30	TRBD2	-	15	TRBJ2-5	CAYPGTSGSQETQYF	TGTGCCTACCCAGGGACTAGCGGGAGCCAAGAGACCCAGTACTTC
TRBV5-1	TRBD1	-	14	TRBJ2-7	CASSLEGTGHEQYF	TGCGCCAGCAGCTTGGAAGGGACAGGGCACGAGCAGTACTTC
TRBV6-2/TRBV6-3	-	-	11	TRBJ2-5	CASSYSETQYF	TGTGCCAGCAGTTATTCGGAGACCCAGTACTTC
TRBV19	-	few	14	TRBJ1-2	CASSIQRDLGGYTF	TGTGCCAGTAGTATCCAGCGGGACCTTGGCGGCTACACCTTC
TRBV11-1	-	-	16	TRBJ2-3	CASSLGAVPGTDTQYF	TGTGCCAGCAGCTTAGGGGCAGTTCCGGGCACAGATACGCAGTATTTT
TRBV9	-	-	11	TRBJ1-2	CASDRRGGYTF	TGTGCCAGCGACCGCCGAGGAGGCTACACCTTC
TRBV4-3	-	-	16	TRBJ1-1	CASRQEARRLNTEAFF	TGCGCCAGCAGGCAAGAGGCTAGGCGGCTGAACACTGAAGCTTTCTTT